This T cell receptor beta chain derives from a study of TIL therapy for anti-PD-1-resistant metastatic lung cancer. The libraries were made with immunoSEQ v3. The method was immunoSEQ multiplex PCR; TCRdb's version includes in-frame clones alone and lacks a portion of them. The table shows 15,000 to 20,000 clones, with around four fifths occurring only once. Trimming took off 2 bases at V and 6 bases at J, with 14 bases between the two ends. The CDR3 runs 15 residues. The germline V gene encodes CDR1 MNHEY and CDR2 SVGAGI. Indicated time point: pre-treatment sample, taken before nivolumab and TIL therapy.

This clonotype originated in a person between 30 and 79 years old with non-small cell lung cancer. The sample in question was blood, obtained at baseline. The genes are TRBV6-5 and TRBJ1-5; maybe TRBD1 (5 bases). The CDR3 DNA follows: TGTGCCAGCAGTTACGCTCAGGGTGGGGGTCAGCCCCAGCATTTT. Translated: CASSYAQGGGQPQHF.